These 32 T cell receptor beta chains originate from one sample sequenced in a study of CD8 T cells in ankylosing spondylitis. Whole-study results and caveats: A TCR beta motif of roughly 8 highly homologous variants seemed to mark ankylosing spondylitis blood.

TCRdb reprocessed the 5' RACE reads via MiXCR and lists one record per CDR3 protein. The profile covers about 330,000 distinct CDR3 sequences, with 8% appearing a single time and 14% to 15% taken by the ten largest. Their target antigens are unknown. The sequencing input was blood, either unsorted or a sorted T cell fraction (not recorded which). These receptors came from a male donor with ankylosing spondylitis.

This sequence joins TRBV12-3 or TRBV12-4 and TRBJ1-2; 7 nucleotides match TRBD1. The CDR3 extends over 14 amino acids. V dropped 5 bases and J dropped 4; count of bases not matched to a gene: 7. The CDR3 DNA reads TGTGCCAGCAGTCTTGACAGGGAGGTCTATGGCTACACCTTC. Encoded protein: CASSLDREVYGYTF.

Many counts were recorded for this clonotype. The V call is TRBV29-1, the J call TRBJ2-1, with 13 positions matching TRBD2. J lost 8 bases, V lost 7 bases, and 2 bases had no gene match. Germline V gives CDR1 SQVTM, CDR2 ANQGSEA. The CDR3 contains 12 residues. As DNA, the CDR3 is TGCAGCGGGACTAGCGGGAGCGATGAGCAGTTCTTC. Amino acid sequence: CSGTSGSDEQFF.

The chain has TRBV14 and TRBJ2-3, with 14 positions matching TRBD2. Germline-derived CDR1 and CDR2 are SGHDN and FVKESK. This CDR3 contains 17 residues. J gave up 4 bases and V 0 bases, and 3 bases lay outside the gene matches. Written as DNA, the CDR3 is TGTGCCAGCAGCCAAGACAGACTAGCGGGAGGGCCAGATACGCAGTATTTT. It encodes CASSQDRLAGGPDTQYF.

Only a few counts were recorded for this clonotype. The chain recombines TRBV11-3 with TRBJ2-1, with 16 bases matching TRBD2. Losses at the gene ends were 1 base for V and 6 bases for J; bases not matched to a gene: 3. The CDR3 consists of 17 residues. Germline-derived CDR1 and CDR2 are SGHNT and YENEEA. CDR3 sequence: CASSLGGLAGGINEQFF. Written as DNA, the CDR3 is TGTGCCAGCAGCTTAGGGGGACTAGCGGGAGGGATCAATGAGCAGTTCTTC. The variable domain in full, with the rest retrieved from reference TRBV11-3 and TRBJ2-1, is EAGVVQSPRYKIIEKKQPVAFWCNPISGHNTLYWYLQNLGQGPELLIRYENEEAVDDSQLPKDRFSAERLKGVDSTLKIQPAELGDSAVYLCASSLGGLAGGINEQFFGPGTRLTVL.

This chain links TRBV28 with TRBJ2-7, with 10 positions matching TRBD1. The CDR3 consists of 15 residues. The germline V gene has CDR1 MDHEN and CDR2 SYDVKM. V trimming: 7 bases; J trimming: 3 bases; junction bases outside the gene matches: 9. CDR3 amino acids: CASTSFGTGDYEQYF. The CDR3 DNA reads as TGTGCCAGCACCTCCTTCGGGACAGGGGACTACGAGCAGTACTTC.

The sample holds a few counts of this clonotype. The chain uses TRBV7-8 and TRBJ2-1; a possible D gene is TRBD2 (6 bases). Trimming stripped 1 base from V and 0 bases from J, with 13 bases between. Germline CDR1 and CDR2: SGHVS and FQNEAQ. The CDR3 has 17 amino acids. In nucleotides, the CDR3 is TGTGCCAGCAGCTTAGTGATCGTCGGGAGCTCCTACAATGAGCAGTTCTTC. Translated, it gives CASSLVIVGSSYNEQFF.

This clonotype has ten or more counts. The chain recombines TRBV5-1 with TRBJ2-1; a possible D gene is TRBD1 (5 bases). Germline-derived CDR1 and CDR2 are SGHRS and YFSETQ. The V gene lost 0 bases and the J gene lost 5 bases, with 15 bases spanning the gap. This CDR3 has 16 residues. The CDR3 region has the DNA TGCGCCAGCAGCTTGGCCGGCCAGGGTACCCACAATGAGCAGTTCTTC. Amino acids: CASSLAGQGTHNEQFF.

Details on this clonotype: This may arise from a read error, as a much more abundant clone is one base away. V is TRBV5-1 and J is TRBJ2-2, with D possibly called TRBD1 or TRBD2 (6 bases each). Germline CDR1 reads SGHRS; CDR2 reads YFSETQ. V lost 9 bases and J 2 bases, leaving 17 bases between the germline ends. The CDR3 extends over 15 amino acids. Here the CDR3 DNA reads TGCGCCACCCGTATGGGGGGCACCAACACCGGGGAGCTGTTTTTT. The encoded protein is CATRMGGTNTGELFF.

This clonotype was recorded a few times. The gene calls are TRBV27 and TRBJ1-1; D is undetermined. Trimming cost V 4 bases and J 5 bases, with 11 bases left between them. Germline CDR1 is MNHEY and CDR2 is SMNVEV (reference sequence). The CDR3 consists of 13 residues. CDR3 residues: CASSSPTWTEAFF. The CDR3 region has the DNA TGTGCCAGCAGTTCCCCCACTTGGACTGAAGCTTTCTTT.

In its sample, this clonotype was seen a few times. The chain carries TRBV7-2 and TRBJ2-7; 9 positions agree with TRBD2. This CDR3 region has 14 residues. Trimming at V came to 5 bases and at J to 3 bases, leaving 5 bases not matched to a gene. Germline-derived CDR1 and CDR2 are SGHTA and FQGNSA. The CDR3 loop is CASSPVAGVYEQYF. The CDR3 DNA sequence: TGTGCCAGCAGCCCAGTAGCGGGAGTCTACGAGCAGTACTTC. Combining the CDR3 with reference TRBV7-2 and TRBJ2-7 gives the whole variable domain GAGVSQSPSNKVTEKGKDVELRCDPISGHTALYWYRQSLGQGLEFLIYFQGNSAPDKSGLPSDRFSAERTGGSVSTLTIQRTQQEDSAVYLCASSPVAGVYEQYFGPGTRLTVT.

The sample holds many counts of this clonotype. This chain uses TRBV6-2 or TRBV6-3 with TRBJ2-1; D possibly corresponds to TRBD2 (5 bases). Germline V gives CDR1 MNHEY, CDR2 SVGEGT. CDR3 size: 15 residues. Trimming stripped 0 bases from V and 2 bases from J, with 8 bases between. The CDR3, as DNA: TGTGCCAGCAGTTACTCAAGCGGCGCCTACAATGAGCAGTTCTTC. Protein product: CASSYSSGAYNEQFF.

This clonotype was recorded a few times. The gene calls are TRBV7-2 and TRBJ1-1, with TRBD1 as a possible D gene (6 bases). V was trimmed by 4 bases and J by 4 bases, leaving 10 bases between them. This CDR3 has 13 residues. Per the germline V gene, CDR1 is SGHTA and CDR2 is FQGNSA. This chain's CDR3 is CASSSQGRTEAFF. CDR3 sequence (DNA): TGTGCCAGCAGCTCACAGGGTCGCACTGAAGCTTTCTTT.

This clonotype is a singleton in its sample. This chain uses TRBV20-1 with TRBJ2-2; tentatively, D is TRBD1 (6 bases). CDR3 length equals 16 residues. Germline V CDR1 and CDR2: DFQATT, SNEGSKA (reference sequence). V lost 3 bases to trimming and J lost 0 bases, with 14 bases between them. CDR3 coding DNA: TGCAGTGCTAGGGACAGAAGAATCGCGAACACCGGGGAGCTGTTTTTT. Its protein product is CSARDRRIANTGELFF.

V is TRBV29-1 and J is TRBJ2-1; 11 positions match TRBD2. The germline CDR1 and CDR2 sequences are SQVTM and ANQGSEA. The CDR3 is made up of 15 amino acids. V trimming: 3 bases; J trimming: 4 bases; junction bases outside the gene matches: 5. The CDR3 spells CSVDKLAGVYNEQFF. For the CDR3, the DNA is TGCAGCGTTGACAAACTAGCGGGGGTATACAATGAGCAGTTCTTC.

The chain uses TRBV27 and TRBJ2-7; TRBD1 aligns across 11 bases. J was trimmed by 4 bases and V by 5 bases; bases with no gene match: 7. The germline gives CDR1 MNHEY, CDR2 SMNVEV (reference sequence). This CDR3 comprises 15 residues. The CDR3 loop reads CASSLLDRGLYEQYF. Written as DNA, the CDR3 is TGTGCCAGCAGTCTTCTGGACAGGGGGCTGTACGAGCAGTACTTC.

This clonotype has ten or more counts. The rearrangement joins TRBV19 to TRBJ1-1; no firm D call. Germline lookup yields CDR1 LNHDA and CDR2 SQIVND (reference sequence). The CDR3 length is 14 residues. V was cut by 6 bases and J by 0 bases, with 11 bases left in between. The chain's CDR3 is CASSLGRLNTEAFF. The CDR3 nucleotides are TGTGCCAGTAGCCTTGGACGGCTGAACACTGAAGCTTTCTTT.

The sample holds a few counts of this clonotype. CDR3 DNA sequence: TGTGCCAGCTCACCAAAACTAGCGGGAGCGGATGAGCAGTTCTTC. Translated: CASSPKLAGADEQFF. The V gene is TRBV18, the J gene TRBJ2-1, with 11 bases that match TRBD2. V was clipped by 2 bases and J by 8 bases; unmatched bases: 5. This CDR3 spans 15 amino acids. Looked up from germline, CDR1 is KGHSH and CDR2 is LQKENI.

The chain recombines TRBV7-9 with TRBJ1-6; 10 bases map to TRBD1. J gave up 7 bases and V 4 bases, and 10 bases lay outside the gene matches. Germline assignment: CDR1 SEHNR and CDR2 FQNEAQ (reference sequence). This CDR3 has 17 residues. This chain's CDR3 is CASSSLTGGGQNSPLHF. The CDR3 coding sequence is TGTGCCAGCAGCTCATTGACAGGGGGCGGACAAAATTCACCCCTCCACTTT.

This clonotype was seen a handful of times. The chain is built from TRBV20-1 and TRBJ2-4, with a weak D call TRBD1 (5 bases). This CDR3 is 13 amino acids long. The germline V gene encodes CDR1 DFQATT and CDR2 SNEGSKA (reference sequence). The V gene lost 5 bases and the J gene lost 10 bases, with 18 bases spanning the gap. CDR3 coding DNA: TGCAGTGCTTCAACAGGCGGTTCGTGGATTCAGTACTTC. Encoded protein: CSASTGGSWIQYF.

This clonotype has more than one count but fewer than ten. J is TRBJ2-1 and V is TRBV13; TRBD2 matches 13 bases. There are 16 residues in the CDR3. Trimming at V came to 2 bases and at J to 7 bases, leaving 5 bases not matched to a gene. Per the germline V gene, CDR1 is PRHDT and CDR2 is FYEKMQ (reference sequence). In nucleotides, the CDR3 is TGTGCCAGCAGCTTAAGGACTAGCGGGAGTCGGAATGAGCAGTTCTTC. Its translation: CASSLRTSGSRNEQFF.

This clonotype was seen a few times. The rearrangement joins TRBV28 to TRBJ2-7; D uncertain. Germline CDR1 and CDR2: MDHEN and SYDVKM. The length of the CDR3 is 11 residues. V lost 6 bases to trimming and J lost 4 bases, with 7 bases between them. The CDR3 DNA is TGTGCCAGCAGATTGGGGTACGAGCAGTACTTC. This sequence encodes CASRLGYEQYF.

This clonotype has ten or more counts. The J gene is TRBJ1-6, the V gene TRBV7-8, with 9 positions matching TRBD1. The V gene end was trimmed by 1 base and the J gene end by 17 bases; junction bases not matched to a gene: 12. This CDR3 has 15 residues. CDR1 and CDR2 from the germline V gene are SGHVS and FQNEAQ. Here the CDR3 DNA reads TGTGCCAGCAGCTTAGGTGGGACAGGGTTGGCATATTTCCACTTT. Protein: CASSLGGTGLAYFHF.

At least ten counts were recorded for this clonotype. V is TRBV29-1 and J is TRBJ1-1; possibly TRBD1 for D (5 bases). The CDR3 runs to 12 residues. Germline lookup yields CDR1 SQVTM and CDR2 ANQGSEA. V lost 2 bases and J 4 bases, leaving 8 bases between the germline ends. The CDR3 coding sequence is TGCAGCGTTGAATGGGGGACCACTGAAGCTTTCTTT. It translates to CSVEWGTTEAFF.

The CDR3 bases are TGTGCCAGCAGGGCAGGGGTAGAGCAGTTCTTC. This gives the protein CASRAGVEQFF. This sequence joins TRBV27 and TRBJ2-1; tentative D call: TRBD1 (6 bases). The CDR3 runs to 11 residues. Between the trimmed V and J ends, which lost 6 bases and 10 bases, there was a span of 10 bases. Looked up from germline, CDR1 is MNHEY and CDR2 is SMNVEV (reference sequence).

The V gene is TRBV11-1, the J gene TRBJ2-1; 8 nucleotides line up with TRBD1. From germline, CDR1 is SGHAT and CDR2 FQDESV (reference sequence). CDR3 length: 15 amino acids. V shed 3 bases and J 3 bases; nucleotides not matched to a gene: 4. The CDR3 sequence: CASSFGQGIYNEQFF. DNA for the CDR3: TGTGCCAGCAGCTTCGGACAGGGTATCTACAATGAGCAGTTCTTC.

In its sample, this clonotype was seen a few times. The genes are TRBV9 and TRBJ2-6, with TRBD1 matching over 7 bases. The CDR3 extends over 17 amino acids. J gave up 0 bases and V 1 base, and 4 bases lay outside the gene matches. The germline CDR1 and CDR2 sequences are SGDLS and YYNGEE. The CDR3 loop is CASSVLTGNSGANVLTF. CDR3 sequence (DNA): TGTGCCAGCAGCGTACTGACAGGGAACTCTGGGGCCAACGTCCTGACTTTC. The entire variable domain, with the rest obtained from reference TRBV9 and TRBJ2-6, is as follows: DSGVTQTPKHLITATGQRVTLRCSPRSGDLSVYWYQQSLDQGLQFLIQYYNGEERAKGNILERFSAQQFPDLHSELNLSSLELGDSALYFCASSVLTGNSGANVLTFGAGSRLTVL.

Written as DNA, the CDR3 is TGTGCCAGCAGTCGTGAAGGGACGGGAATTTACACTAACTATGGCTACACCTTC. Translating it yields CASSREGTGIYTNYGYTF. The rearrangement links TRBV6-2 or TRBV6-3 to TRBJ1-2, with D perhaps TRBD1 (5 bases). This CDR3 has 18 residues. Germline loops: CDR1 MNHEY, CDR2 SVGEGT. The V and J ends lost 5 bases and 0 bases respectively, with 22 bases between them.

There are a few counts of this clonotype. The chain recombines TRBV7-2 with TRBJ2-7, with D perhaps TRBD1 (6 bases). The CDR3 length is 15 residues. The germline V gene encodes CDR1 SGHTA and CDR2 FQGNSA. The V end was cut by 7 bases, the J end by 4 bases, with 20 bases between. CDR3 coding DNA: TGTGCCAGCACCGAGAACAGGGTCCAGCTTTACGAGCAGTACTTC. Encoded protein: CASTENRVQLYEQYF.

The rearrangement links TRBV15 to TRBJ2-5; 7 bases are shared with TRBD2. With 2 bases clipped from V and 5 bases from J, the junction kept 8 bases outside the gene matches. This CDR3 has 15 amino acids. The germline gives CDR1 LNHNV, CDR2 YYDKDF (reference sequence). The CDR3 reads CATSRIRAGLETQYF. The DNA for the CDR3 is TGTGCCACCAGCAGAATCAGAGCGGGGTTGGAGACCCAGTACTTC.

This clonotype showed up many times. The chain employs TRBV28 and TRBJ1-5; the D gene is possibly TRBD1 (5 bases). The CDR3 consists of 14 residues. Germline-derived CDR1 and CDR2 are MDHEN and SYDVKM. V lost 5 bases, J lost 3 bases, and 11 bases lay in between. The CDR3 loop is CASSTGQVNQPQHF. The CDR3 DNA reads as TGTGCCAGCAGTACCGGACAAGTCAATCAGCCCCAGCATTTT.

The genes are TRBV2 and TRBJ2-7, with TRBD2 identical over 10 bases. This CDR3 comprises 14 residues. Per the germline V gene, CDR1 is SNHLY and CDR2 is FYNNEI. With 7 bases clipped from V and 6 bases from J, the junction kept 9 bases outside the gene matches. CDR3 sequence reads: CASIGLAGVSEQYF. The DNA of the CDR3 is TGTGCCAGCATTGGGCTAGCGGGAGTTAGCGAGCAGTACTTC.

This clonotype was seen at least ten times. The V gene is TRBV20-1, the J gene TRBJ1-6, with D perhaps TRBD1 (6 bases). Germline V gene sequence: CDR1 DFQATT, CDR2 SNEGSKA (reference sequence). The CDR3 runs to 13 residues. The V gene lost 6 bases and the J gene lost 5 bases, with 11 bases spanning the gap. CDR3 residues: CSARGADNSPLHF. The CDR3 DNA reads as TGCAGTGCAAGGGGGGCGGATAATTCACCCCTCCACTTT.